This TCR beta chain was documented in a study of blood T cells in healthy people across ages. Whole-study results and caveats: The study found TCR beta diversity correlated strongly with naive T cell percentage.

The sample holds a few counts of this clonotype. The antigen remains unidentified. It was with a sample-barcoded 5' primer and a J-beta primer mix that a second PCR of about 6 to 12 cycles was run. TCRdb itself ran the 5' RACE reads through MiXCR, one entry per CDR3 protein. Of around 1,900,000 distinct CDR3 sequences listed, more than 35% were seen once; the top ten hold 23%. This receptor was taken from a human donor in good health. Sample: blood.

The CDR3 loop reads CASTGTGWEETQYF. The CDR3 coding sequence is TGTGCCAGCACCGGGACAGGGTGGGAAGAGACCCAGTACTTC. The chain uses TRBV7-9 and TRBJ2-5; 9 positions agree with TRBD1. The CDR3 extends over 14 amino acids. CDR1 SEHNR and CDR2 FQNEAQ come from the germline V gene (reference sequence). V lost 7 bases and J lost 3; bases outside the gene matches: 6.